The 9 T cell receptor beta chains reported below all come from one sample, sequenced in a study of CD8 T cells in ankylosing spondylitis. TCRdb analysed the 5' RACE reads with MiXCR anew, one entry per CDR3 protein. The table records roughly 120,000 distinct CDR3 sequences, roughly 6.6% of them present only once. The specimen sequenced was blood, either unsorted or a sorted T cell fraction (not recorded which). The origin of the receptors is a male donor with ankylosing spondylitis or in good health (not recorded which).

The chain links TRBV3-1 to TRBJ1-5; possible D gene TRBD1, 5 bases. Germline assignment: CDR1 LGHDT and CDR2 YNNKEL (reference sequence). The ends were cut back, 1 base at V and 6 bases at J, with 10 bases in the middle. The CDR3 sequence is 14 residues long. CDR3 amino acids: CASSQGQGGQPQHF. DNA of the CDR3: TGTGCCAGCAGCCAAGGGCAGGGCGGTCAGCCCCAGCATTTT.

This clonotype has ten or more counts. The chain couples TRBV5-8 to TRBJ2-2; 9 bases agree with TRBD2. J gave up 0 bases and V 2 bases, and 5 bases lay outside the gene matches. CDR3 length: 17 amino acids. The V gene's germline CDR1 is SGHTS and CDR2 YDEGEE. CDR3 sequence: CASSFLSGGANTGELFF. CDR3 nucleotide sequence: TGTGCCAGCAGCTTCCTTAGCGGGGGAGCGAACACCGGGGAGCTGTTTTTT.

This clonotype was seen at least ten times. The CDR3 loop is CAISLGQGTPQETQYF. In DNA form, the CDR3 reads TGTGCCATCAGTCTCGGACAGGGAACTCCCCAAGAGACCCAGTACTTC. This chain links TRBV10-3 with TRBJ2-5, with TRBD1 matching over 8 bases. The CDR3 extends over 16 amino acids. Looked up from germline, CDR1 is ENHRY and CDR2 is SYGVKD. V dropped 5 bases and J dropped 1; count of bases not matched to a gene: 9.

This clonotype was counted ten times or more. The genes are TRBV20-1 and TRBJ2-2; tentatively, D is TRBD2 (5 bases). The germline gives CDR1 DFQATT, CDR2 SNEGSKA (reference sequence). The CDR3 runs 12 residues. Trimming removed 5 bases at V and 6 bases at J, with 10 bases between. CDR3 sequence: CSASSGSGELFF. CDR3 DNA: TGCAGTGCTTCGTCGGGGTCCGGGGAGCTGTTTTTT.

In regard to this clonotype: A clone one base away is much larger, so this may be a read error. The chain recombines TRBV27 with TRBJ1-3; D gene unclear. CDR3 length: 14 residues. CDR1 MNHEY and CDR2 SMNVEV come from the germline V gene (reference sequence). Between the trimmed V and J ends, which lost 6 bases and 0 bases, there was a span of 9 bases. The CDR3 here is CASRGPYSGNTIYF. CDR3 bases: TGTGCCAGCAGAGGGCCTTACTCTGGAAACACCATATATTTT.

This clonotype was seen ten or more times. The chain uses TRBV12-3 or TRBV12-4 and TRBJ2-5; D may be TRBD1 (5 bases). The CDR3 runs to 14 residues. V lost 2 bases to trimming and J lost 1 base, with 8 bases between them. DNA of the CDR3: TGTGCCAGCAGTTTAAGGACACCCCAAGAGACCCAGTACTTC. Amino acid sequence: CASSLRTPQETQYF.

The table lists this clonotype with many counts. V usage is TRBV29-1 and J usage is TRBJ2-2; TRBD1 aligns across 7 bases. Germline CDR1 and CDR2: SQVTM and ANQGSEA. This CDR3 comprises 13 residues. V dropped 6 bases and J dropped 4; count of bases not matched to a gene: 5. The CDR3 region is CSVWDSFTGELFF. CDR3 coding DNA: TGCAGCGTGTGGGACAGTTTCACCGGGGAGCTGTTTTTT.

This clonotype has a count of ten or more. This chain joins TRBV20-1 and TRBJ2-1, with D possibly TRBD1 on 6 matching bases. V lost 3 bases to trimming and J lost 5 bases, with 14 bases between them. Germline CDR1 DFQATT, CDR2 SNEGSKA (reference sequence). The CDR3 loop spans 14 amino acids. The CDR3 bases are TGCAGTGCTAGTGATCAGACAGGTCACAATGAGCAGTTCTTC. This sequence encodes CSASDQTGHNEQFF.

There are many counts of this clonotype. The V and J genes are TRBV7-8 and TRBJ2-7; 12 nucleotides align to TRBD2. V gave up 4 bases and J gave up 6 bases; unmatched junction bases: 10. CDR1 is SGHVS, CDR2 FQNEAQ, per germline. The CDR3 loop spans 16 amino acids. The CDR3: CASSSRTSGVVGEQYF. CDR3 bases: TGTGCCAGCAGCTCAAGGACTAGCGGGGTAGTTGGCGAGCAGTACTTC.